These 25 T cell receptor beta chains came from one sample sequenced in a study of shared clonotypes between healthy human individuals (dated by TCRdb to the early 2020s). The library was prepared using the immunoSEQ multiplex PCR assay. Held by TCRdb, this immuneACCESS table contains in-frame sequences only and omits some clones. Under half of the omission traces to an unresolved V gene where checked; the cause of the rest is unknown. The sample table holds roughly 2,300,000 clones, of which 80% to 95% were seen once. The ten biggest clones cover 0.37% of the sample. Sequencing was carried out using naive CD4+ T cells from PBMCs. What this sample's cell subset or site label stands for: CD45RA+ positively selected. Receptor source: a man aged 18 to 29 in good health. Some clones in this sample may be carry-over from other donors' samples.

CDR3 residues: CATSSAPVEDDTQYF. In nucleotides, the CDR3 is TGTGCCACCAGCAGCGCTCCGGTCGAGGACGATACGCAGTATTTT. The chain couples TRBV15 to TRBJ2-3; D unclear. Per germline, CDR1 LNHNV and CDR2 YYDKDF (reference sequence). CDR3 length equals 15 residues. Trimming stripped 3 bases from V and 6 bases from J, with 16 bases between.

The rearrangement links TRBV7-3 to TRBJ2-3; D ambiguous. CDR3 length equals 14 residues. The ends were cut back, 2 bases at V and 2 bases at J, with 8 bases in the middle. Germline-derived CDR1 and CDR2 are SGHTA and FQGTGA. The CDR3 bases are TGTGCCAGCAGCTTAGCCCTTCACACAGATACGCAGTATTTT. Its protein is CASSLALHTDTQYF.

This chain links TRBV5-1 with TRBJ1-1; TRBD1 aligns across 7 bases. This CDR3 region has 16 residues. Germline CDR1 reads SGHRS; CDR2 reads YFSETQ. Germline trimming cut 5 bases from V and 5 bases from J; bases unmatched to any gene: 15. The DNA for the CDR3 is TGCGCCAGCAGGCCCCCAGGAGGGGGCCTGTGGACTGAAGCTTTCTTT. It encodes CASRPPGGGLWTEAFF.

The rearrangement uses TRBV10-2 and TRBJ1-3; TRBD1 matches 7 bases. The germline gives CDR1 WSHSY, CDR2 SAAADI. The CDR3 spans 14 residues. V trimming: 11 bases; J trimming: 0 bases; junction bases outside the gene matches: 7. The CDR3 DNA is TGCGCCTGCCGGGACAGCAGCTCTGGAAACACCATATATTTT. Translated: CACRDSSSGNTIYF.

This chain connects TRBV5-4 to TRBJ2-5, with 9 bases identical to TRBD2. Germline CDR1 reads SGHNT; CDR2 reads YYREEE (reference sequence). Trimming removed 0 bases from V and 5 bases from J; junction bases left unmatched: 14. The CDR3 length is 18 residues. This chain's CDR3 is CASSLEPGGRAGGETQYF. The CDR3 DNA reads as TGTGCCAGCAGCTTGGAACCTGGCGGGAGGGCCGGCGGGGAGACCCAGTACTTC.

In DNA, the CDR3 is TGTGCCAGCAGCCCGCTTACCGGGACAGGCCGCTATGGCTACACCTTC. Translating it yields CASSPLTGTGRYGYTF. The rearrangement links TRBV7-2 to TRBJ1-2, with 8 bases fitting TRBD1. Germline V lookup: CDR1 SGHTA, CDR2 FQGNSA. Germline trimming cut 5 bases from V and 4 bases from J; bases unmatched to any gene: 12. The CDR3 consists of 16 residues.

The chain couples TRBV13 to TRBJ2-7, with TRBD2 matching over 13 bases. This CDR3 is 17 amino acids long. V trimming: 5 bases; J trimming: 9 bases; junction bases outside the gene matches: 16. Germline V gene data show CDR1 as PRHDT and CDR2 as FYEKMQ (reference sequence). The CDR3 DNA reads TGTGCCAGCAGCCTTGGACTAGCGGGAGAACCCCCGTCCGTGCAGTACTTC. This encodes CASSLGLAGEPPSVQYF.

The rearrangement joins TRBV13 to TRBJ1-5; 7 nucleotides align to TRBD1. The ends lost 5 bases at V and 0 bases at J; junction bases unmatched: 4. The CDR3 has 15 residues. Germline loops: CDR1 PRHDT, CDR2 FYEKMQ (reference sequence). CDR3 in amino acids: CASSRTGHSNQPQHF. CDR3 DNA sequence: TGTGCCAGCAGCAGGACAGGACATAGCAATCAGCCCCAGCATTTT.

J is TRBJ1-5 and V is TRBV6-5; D gene ambiguous. CDR3 length: 15 amino acids. V dropped 2 bases and J dropped 1 base, with 9 bases sitting between them. CDR1 MNHEY and CDR2 SVGAGI come from the germline V gene. CDR3 protein: CASSYTRTSNQPQHF. The CDR3 DNA follows: TGTGCCAGCAGTTACACCCGGACGAGCAATCAGCCCCAGCATTTT.

The genes are TRBV28 and TRBJ1-2, with 8 bases aligning to TRBD1. V shed 2 bases, J shed 2 bases, and the junction held 4 bases outside the gene matches. The CDR3 contains 15 residues. Germline CDR1 reads MDHEN; CDR2 reads SYDVKM. In DNA, the CDR3 is TGTGCCAGCAGTTTACCGGGACAGGAGAACTATGGCTACACCTTC. This sequence encodes CASSLPGQENYGYTF.

The chain links TRBV10-1 to TRBJ1-2; D uncertain. From germline, CDR1 is WNHNN and CDR2 SYGVQD (reference sequence). CDR3 length: 11 amino acids. Trimming removed 7 bases from V and 8 bases from J, with 11 bases in between. CDR3 DNA sequence: TGCGCCAGCAACCGTCTCACCGGCTACACCTTC. It is translated as CASNRLTGYTF.

Regarding this clone: Distinct nucleotide sequences in the sample also encode this CDR3. The genes are TRBV29-1 and TRBJ2-5, with D uncertain. V was pared by 4 bases and J by 1 base, with 10 bases between. CDR1 is SQVTM and CDR2 is ANQGSEA in the germline V gene. The CDR3 is 13 residues long. The CDR3 DNA sequence: TGCAGCGTTGGGGCCCTCCTCCAAGAGACCCAGTACTTC. Encoded protein: CSVGALLQETQYF.

The CDR3 DNA is TGTGCCAGCAGCCTATTGACGGGGGAGAATGAAAAACTGTTTTTT. It translates to CASSLLTGENEKLFF. The chain employs TRBV11-2 and TRBJ1-4; tentatively, D is TRBD1 (5 bases). The CDR3 is 15 amino acids. Germline-derived CDR1 and CDR2 are SGHAT and FQNNGV. The V end was cut by 5 bases, the J end by 5 bases, with 15 bases between.

J is TRBJ2-1 and V is TRBV25-1, with D possibly TRBD1 on 5 matching bases. CDR3 length: 15 amino acids. Germline assignment: CDR1 MGHDK and CDR2 SYGVNS. V lost 2 bases, J lost 0 bases, and 8 bases lay in between. The CDR3 spells CASSETGGSYNEQFF. The DNA of the CDR3 is TGTGCCAGCAGTGAAACAGGCGGCTCCTACAATGAGCAGTTCTTC.

This clone was seen only once. The chain employs TRBV23-1 and TRBJ2-7; 13 bases map to TRBD2. TRBV23-1 is designated an ORF whose function remains uncertain. V lost 0 bases to trimming and J lost 6 bases; unmatched junction nucleotides: 8. CDR3 size: 17 residues. CDR3 sequence (DNA): TGCGCCAGCAGTCAATCCCAGACTAGCGGGAGGTCTTGCGAGCAGTACTTC. This sequence encodes CASSQSQTSGRSCEQYF.

The gene calls are TRBV29-1 and TRBJ2-7; D perhaps matches TRBD2 (5 bases). The V and J ends lost 2 bases and 6 bases respectively, with 17 bases between them. CDR3 length: 14 amino acids. The germline V gene encodes CDR1 SQVTM and CDR2 ANQGSEA. CDR3 sequence (DNA): TGCAGCGTTGAATGCTTCCTAGCTCGGTGCGAGCAGTACTTC. Amino acid sequence: CSVECFLARCEQYF.

The genes are TRBV18 and TRBJ2-5; TRBD1 matches 7 bases. Germline V gene lookup returns CDR1 KGHSH and CDR2 LQKENI. J gave up 0 bases and V 5 bases, and 6 bases lay outside the gene matches. CDR3 size: 15 residues. CDR3 bases: TGTGCCAGCTCAGTAAAGACAGGGAACCAAGAGACCCAGTACTTC. Its translation: CASSVKTGNQETQYF.

This clone was detected once. The J gene is TRBJ2-1, the V gene TRBV9; a weak D match, TRBD2 (5 bases). CDR3 length: 16 residues. The germline V gene encodes CDR1 SGDLS and CDR2 YYNGEE. The ends were cut back, 0 bases at V and 2 bases at J, with 12 bases in the middle. The CDR3 DNA reads as TGTGCCAGCAGCGTAGGAGGGAGTAGCGCCTACAATGAGCAGTTCTTC. Protein sequence: CASSVGGSSAYNEQFF.

This chain connects TRBV5-6 to TRBJ2-3, with 16 bases fitting TRBD2. The CDR3 has 16 residues. Germline CDR1 is SGHDT and CDR2 is YYEEEE. J lost 7 bases, V lost 4 bases, and 6 bases had no gene match. Here the CDR3 reads CASSPGTSGRAHTQYF. The CDR3 DNA is TGTGCCAGCAGCCCAGGGACTAGCGGGAGGGCCCATACGCAGTATTTT.

This chain connects TRBV18 to TRBJ1-2; tentative D call: TRBD1 (5 bases). The CDR3 extends over 15 amino acids. Between the trimmed V and J ends, which lost 2 bases and 8 bases, there was a span of 18 bases. Germline CDR1 KGHSH, CDR2 LQKENI. The DNA for the CDR3 is TGTGCCAGCTCACCAACCAACGGCCAGGGCCAAGGCTACACCTTC. It encodes CASSPTNGQGQGYTF.

This rearrangement joins TRBV25-1 to TRBJ1-2; 9 bases line up with TRBD1. Germline V lookup: CDR1 MGHDK, CDR2 SYGVNS. The ends lost 4 bases at V and 7 bases at J; junction bases unmatched: 10. This CDR3 comprises 15 residues. The CDR3 is CASSAMDRGNGGYTF. The CDR3 bases are TGTGCCAGCAGTGCCATGGACAGGGGTAATGGTGGCTACACCTTC.

The chain recombines TRBV6-5 with TRBJ1-1; the D is unclear. The CDR3 sequence is 15 residues long. Germline CDR1 is MNHEY and CDR2 is SVGAGI. The V and J ends lost 0 bases and 4 bases respectively, with 12 bases between them. In DNA form, the CDR3 reads TGTGCCAGCAGTTACTCAGGCGCCGGTGGCACTGAAGCTTTCTTT. It is translated as CASSYSGAGGTEAFF.

The V call is TRBV7-6, the J call TRBJ1-2; TRBD1 matches 7 bases. The CDR3 totals 16 residues. The J segment lost 4 bases and the V segment lost 5 bases, leaving 13 bases of the junction unmatched. In germline, CDR1 is SGHVS, CDR2 FNYEAQ. The CDR3 is CASSRLTGQNPYGYTF. The CDR3 DNA is TGTGCCAGCAGCCGCCTTACGGGACAGAACCCCTATGGCTACACCTTC. The variable domain in full, with the rest retrieved from reference TRBV7-6 and TRBJ1-2, is GAGVSQSPRYKVTKRGQDVALRCDPISGHVSLYWYRQALGQGPEFLTYFNYEAQQDKSGLPNDRFSAERPEGSISTLTIQRTEQRDSAMYRCASSRLTGQNPYGYTFGSGTRLTVV.

The chain joins TRBV6-1 to TRBJ1-4; TRBD1 might be the D (5 bases). The CDR3 spans 12 residues. The V gene's germline CDR1 is MNHNS and CDR2 SASEGT. V dropped 10 bases and J dropped 8 bases, with 14 bases sitting between them. CDR3 nucleotides: TGTGCCACCGGGACGCCGCAGGAAAAACTGTTTTTT. It codes for CATGTPQEKLFF.

Remarks on this clone: At one end, the junction sequence differs from germline, possibly due to a read error. This chain connects TRBV5-4 to TRBJ2-6, with unresolved D. Germline assignment: CDR1 SGHNT and CDR2 YYREEE (reference sequence). This CDR3 comprises 13 residues. CDR3 nucleotide sequence: TGTGCCAGCACCGCCACCACCGCCGGGCCCACGGCTTTC. Its translation is CASTATTAGPTAF.